Below are 3 T cell receptor beta chains sequenced from a single sample in a study of shared clonotypes between healthy human individuals. Generated by immunoSEQ multiplex PCR, the TCRdb table keeps only in-frame clones and is missing some. The sample includes about half a million clones, around 77% of them seen just once. Input material: PBMCs. The origin of the receptors is a woman between 35 and 50 years old in good health. Some clones in this sample may be carry-over from other donors' samples.

J is TRBJ1-1 and V is TRBV10-1; 7 positions agree with TRBD1. The V gene's germline CDR1 is WNHNN and CDR2 SYGVQD (reference sequence). The length of the CDR3 is 13 residues. V shed 4 bases, J shed 7 bases, and the junction held 6 bases outside the gene matches. CDR3 residues: CASSAGQVGEAFF. The CDR3 DNA reads TGCGCCAGCAGTGCAGGACAGGTTGGTGAAGCTTTCTTT.

This clone was counted between two and nine times. Germline is not matched at one junction end, which may reflect a read error. The chain joins TRBV7-7 to TRBJ2-1, with TRBD2 matching 12 bases. The CDR3 covers 18 residues. The germline V gene encodes CDR1 SSHAT and CDR2 FNYEAQ (reference sequence). The CDR3 region has the DNA TGTGCTAGCAGCCCAGATCCTAGCGGGAGGGCCGGGTACAATGAGCAGTTCTTC. Translated, it gives CASSPDPSGRAGYNEQFF.

V gene TRBV7-3 combines with J gene TRBJ2-1, with 12 bases matching TRBD2. The CDR3 totals 15 residues. Germline loops: CDR1 SGHTA, CDR2 FQGTGA. V shed 5 bases, J shed 10 bases, and the junction held 9 bases outside the gene matches. The CDR3 DNA reads TGTGCCAGCAGCCGACTAGCGGGAGTGGGCGGGGAGCAGTTCTTC. Protein: CASSRLAGVGGEQFF. The full variable domain, completed using reference TRBV7-3 and TRBJ2-1, is GAGVSQTPSNKVTEKGKYVELRCDPISGHTALYWYRQSLGQGPEFLIYFQGTGAADDSGLPNDRFFAVRPEGSVSTLKIQRTERGDSAVYLCASSRLAGVGGEQFFGPGTRLTVL.